This T cell receptor (beta chain) was retrieved from a study of beta chain features in type 1 diabetes. The CDR3 consists of 12 residues. V lost 1 base, J lost 9 bases, and 7 bases lay in between. The germline CDR1 and CDR2 sequences are MNHEY and SMNVEV (reference sequence). Reverse transcription of all isolated RNA meant that expressed TCRB transcripts were sequenced. Using immunoSEQ multiplex PCR, the repertoire was profiled, and TCRdb retains in-frame clones only, with some absent. The sample contains 350,000 to 400,000 clones, approximately 16% of which appear only once. The sequencing sample was made of naive CD4+ T cells from blood. The rearrangement uses TRBV27 and TRBJ2-1; D is uncertain. The source is a woman between 18 and 29 years old in good health. CDR3 amino acids: CASSLYNAEQFF. DNA for the CDR3: TGTGCCAGCAGTTTATACAACGCTGAGCAGTTCTTC.